The 15 T cell receptor beta chains given below trace back to one sample, sequenced in a study of HIV-infected patients and healthy controls. TCRdb reanalysed the 5' RACE reads using MiXCR and keeps one entry per CDR3 protein. This table holds approximately 64,000 distinct CDR3 sequences, 15% to 20% found once. The material sequenced was CD4+ T cells from blood. Source of these receptors: a human donor in good health.

At least ten counts were recorded for this clonotype. This chain joins TRBV10-1 and TRBJ2-3, with TRBD1 identical over 10 bases. The V gene end was trimmed by 1 base and the J gene end by 6 bases; junction bases not matched to a gene: 4. The germline gives CDR1 WNHNN, CDR2 SYGVQD (reference sequence). CDR3 length: 15 residues. The CDR3 region has the DNA TGCGCCAGCAGTGAGTGGACAGGGGGATTGGATACGCAGTATTTT. Translation gives CASSEWTGGLDTQYF.

This clonotype has more than one count but fewer than ten. The chain recombines TRBV5-6 with TRBJ2-1; unclear D gene. V lost 0 bases to trimming and J lost 8 bases, with 15 bases between them. The CDR3 is 15 amino acids. Germline lookup yields CDR1 SGHDT and CDR2 YYEEEE. The CDR3 loop is CASSLGLPKRDEQFF. CDR3 bases: TGTGCCAGCAGCTTGGGACTCCCAAAAAGGGATGAGCAGTTCTTC.

This chain uses TRBV5-8 with TRBJ2-1; D remains unclear. Germline values: CDR1 SGHTS, CDR2 YDEGEE. The ends were cut back, 0 bases at V and 5 bases at J, with 12 bases in the middle. CDR3 size: 15 residues. CDR3 bases: TGTGCCAGCAGCTTGGGCAGGACCTTTGACAATGAGCAGTTCTTC. Its translation: CASSLGRTFDNEQFF. Full variable domain (rest looked up from reference TRBV5-8 and TRBJ2-1): EAGVTQSPTHLIKTRGQQATLRCSPISGHTSVYWYQQALGLGLQFLLWYDEGEERNRGNFPPRFSGRQFPNYSSELNVNALELEDSALYLCASSLGRTFDNEQFFGPGTRLTVL.

V and J are TRBV5-4 and TRBJ2-3, with a possible D match to TRBD1 (6 bases). Between the trimmed V and J ends, which lost 9 bases and 1 base, there was a span of 15 bases. The germline V gene encodes CDR1 SGHNT and CDR2 YYREEE (reference sequence). The CDR3 has 14 amino acids. CDR3 coding DNA: TGTGCCACCACAGGGTTAGGGGGCACAGATACGCAGTATTTT. Its translation is CATTGLGGTDTQYF.

This clonotype was seen repeatedly, ten times or more. The chain joins TRBV2 to TRBJ2-1; 7 positions match TRBD2. V lost 8 bases, J lost 4 bases, and 5 bases stayed unmatched. The CDR3 consists of 13 residues. Germline V lookup: CDR1 SNHLY, CDR2 FYNNEI. CDR3: CASGGTTYNEQFF. CDR3 coding DNA: TGTGCCAGCGGGGGGACTACTTACAATGAGCAGTTCTTC.

The chain links TRBV20-1 to TRBJ1-4; D is undetermined. Germline loops: CDR1 DFQATT, CDR2 SNEGSKA (reference sequence). There are 15 residues in the CDR3. The V end lost 0 bases, the J end lost 4 bases, and 12 bases lay between the germline ends. The CDR3 protein is CSARDWGGGNEKLFF. The DNA for the CDR3 is TGCAGTGCTAGAGATTGGGGAGGAGGTAATGAAAAACTGTTTTTT.

As regards this clonotype: Germline is not matched at one junction end, which may reflect a read error. V is TRBV6-2 or TRBV6-3 and J is TRBJ2-1; possibly TRBD2 for D (6 bases). Germline V lookup: CDR1 MNHEY, CDR2 SVGEGT. The length of the CDR3 is 17 residues. The CDR3 loop is CASSYSGTSRSYNERFF. CDR3 sequence (DNA): TGTGCCAGCAGTTACTCCGGGACTTCACGCTCCTACAATGAGCGGTTCTTC.

This clonotype was seen ten or more times. The gene calls are TRBV6-2 or TRBV6-3 and TRBJ2-1; unclear D gene. V was cut by 7 bases and J by 0 bases, with 4 bases left in between. This CDR3 comprises 12 residues. Germline V gives CDR1 MNHEY, CDR2 SVGEGT. CDR3 coding DNA: TGTGCCAGCACCGGCTCCTACAATGAGCAGTTCTTC. Amino acids: CASTGSYNEQFF.

V and J are TRBV5-6 and TRBJ2-3; 11 bases match TRBD1. Germline CDR1 and CDR2: SGHDT and YYEEEE. V gave up 1 base and J gave up 2 bases; unmatched junction bases: 9. The CDR3 has 18 residues. This CDR3 is CASSLTDRGRRHTDTQYF. In DNA, the CDR3 is TGTGCCAGCAGCTTGACGGACAGGGGGCGAAGGCACACAGATACGCAGTATTTT.

The genes are TRBV12-3 or TRBV12-4 and TRBJ2-4; D possibly corresponds to TRBD1 (5 bases). The CDR3 consists of 12 residues. V was clipped by 2 bases and J by 6 bases, with 5 bases between them. CDR3 region: CASSLRGNIQYF. Here the CDR3 DNA reads TGTGCCAGCAGTTTAAGGGGAAACATTCAGTACTTC.

The table lists this clonotype with a count of one. A much larger clone lies a single base off, so this may be a read error. The chain carries TRBV11-2 and TRBJ2-7; 10 nucleotides line up with TRBD2. CDR3 length: 17 amino acids. Trimming cost V 0 bases and J 0 bases; bases outside gene matches: 5. Germline V CDR1 and CDR2: SGHAT, FQNNGV. CDR3 nucleotides: TGTGCCAGCAGCTTAGAGGGGACTAGCGTATGCTCCTACGAGCAGTACTTC. The encoded protein is CASSLEGTSVCSYEQYF.

This rearrangement joins TRBV25-1 to TRBJ1-1; D not certain. CDR1 is MGHDK and CDR2 is SYGVNS in the germline V gene. CDR3 length: 11 amino acids. V was clipped by 7 bases and J by 0 bases, with 3 bases between them. The CDR3 DNA follows: TGTGCCAGCACCCTGAACACTGAAGCTTTCTTT. Its translation: CASTLNTEAFF.

The gene calls are TRBV6-5 and TRBJ1-2; 7 bases match TRBD1. The CDR3 contains 14 residues. The ends lost 6 bases at V and 0 bases at J; junction bases unmatched: 4. Germline lookup yields CDR1 MNHEY and CDR2 SVGAGI. In DNA form, the CDR3 reads TGTGCCAGCAGGCAACAGGGGACTAACTATGGCTACACCTTC. Translation gives CASRQQGTNYGYTF.

The chain links TRBV11-2 to TRBJ2-7, with TRBD2 matching over 9 bases. The CDR3 sequence is 16 residues long. The germline gives CDR1 SGHAT, CDR2 FQNNGV. Germline trimming cut 2 bases from V and 0 bases from J; bases unmatched to any gene: 5. CDR3 in DNA: TGTGCCAGCAGCTTAACAGCGGGAGGTAGCTCCTACGAGCAGTACTTC. As protein: CASSLTAGGSSYEQYF.

This clonotype has at least ten counts. The chain recombines TRBV24-1 with TRBJ2-3; D possibly corresponds to TRBD2 (6 bases). V lost 3 bases and J lost 13, with 13 bases in between. Germline CDR1 is KGHDR and CDR2 is SFDVKD. The CDR3 has 12 residues. CDR3 DNA: TGTGCCACCAGTGATGAGGGACGGGGGAAGTATTTT. Translating gives CATSDEGRGKYF.